Listed below are T cell receptor beta chains from one sample, sequenced in a study of blood T cell repertoires in COVID-19. Using immunoSEQ multiplex PCR, the repertoire was profiled, and TCRdb retains in-frame clones only, with some absent. The sample records around 390,000 clones, roughly 89% being singletons. Source material: PBMCs or T cells enriched from blood (not recorded which). These TCRs come from a woman aged 50 to 60 who had recovered from COVID-19. Both conserved end residues are part of each CDR3. Fields, in order: clone size, V gene, D gene, J gene, CDR3 DNA, CDR3 protein. D genes are given only for firm matches. Part of the rows lack a size; the others show once, few, many or a class for expanded clones.

clone size: -; V gene: TRBV6-5; D gene: -; J gene: TRBJ2-5; CDR3 DNA: TGTGCCAGCTCTGCCGATCGGGGTGTAGAGACCCAGTACTTC; CDR3 protein: CASSADRGVETQYF
clone size: -; V gene: TRBV2; D gene: TRBD1; J gene: TRBJ1-5; CDR3 DNA: TGTGCCGTTTCCACCAGGACAGGGGATCAGCCCCAGCATTTT; CDR3 protein: CAVSTRTGDQPQHF
clone size: -; V gene: TRBV19; D gene: TRBD1; J gene: TRBJ2-7; CDR3 DNA: TGTGCCAGTGGGGACAGGTGGCCCTACGAGCAGTACTTC; CDR3 protein: CASGDRWPYEQYF
clone size: -; V gene: TRBV7-8; D gene: TRBD2; J gene: TRBJ2-2; CDR3 DNA: TGTGCCAGCAGCTCCTCGGCGGGGAGGGCCGGGGAGCTGTTTTTT; CDR3 protein: CASSSSAGRAGELFF
clone size: -; V gene: TRBV7-9; D gene: TRBD1; J gene: TRBJ1-2; CDR3 DNA: TGTGCCAGCAGCTTGGGACAGGGGAAGTTAGCTGGCTACACCTTC; CDR3 protein: CASSLGQGKLAGYTF
clone size: few; V gene: TRBV18; D gene: TRBD1; J gene: TRBJ2-7; CDR3 DNA: TGTGCCAGCTCACAAGGCCGGCAAGGGGGCTCTATCCACGAGCAGTACTTC; CDR3 protein: CASSQGRQGGSIHEQYF
clone size: -; V gene: TRBV24-1; D gene: TRBD2; J gene: TRBJ2-1; CDR3 DNA: TGTGCCACCGGGCCAAAGAGCGGGGGCGGCGATGAGCAGTTCTTC; CDR3 protein: CATGPKSGGGDEQFF
clone size: -; V gene: TRBV6-2/TRBV6-3; D gene: -; J gene: TRBJ2-5; CDR3 DNA: TGTGCCAGCAGCCCTATGGAGGGGGCCCTTTACGAGGACCAAGAGACCCAGTACTTC; CDR3 protein: CASSPMEGALYEDQETQYF
clone size: -; V gene: TRBV7-2; D gene: TRBD2; J gene: TRBJ2-1; CDR3 DNA: TGTGCCAGCAGCTTAAGCGGGGGGCGATACAATGAGCAGTTCTTC; CDR3 protein: CASSLSGGRYNEQFF
clone size: -; V gene: TRBV11-2; D gene: -; J gene: TRBJ1-1; CDR3 DNA: TGTGCCAGCAGCTTAGAATGGGCCGACACTGAAGCTTTCTTT; CDR3 protein: CASSLEWADTEAFF
clone size: -; V gene: TRBV5-1; D gene: TRBD1; J gene: TRBJ1-1; CDR3 DNA: TGCGCCAGCAGCTGGACAGGGGTCACTGAAGCTTTCTTT; CDR3 protein: CASSWTGVTEAFF
clone size: -; V gene: TRBV19; D gene: -; J gene: TRBJ2-7; CDR3 DNA: TGTGCCAGTAGTATCGGGGGAGTAGTCTACGAGCAGTACTTC; CDR3 protein: CASSIGGVVYEQYF
clone size: few; V gene: TRBV28; D gene: -; J gene: TRBJ1-1; CDR3 DNA: TGTGCCAGCAGTATCCTAGCATGGTATCGGAACACTGAAGCTTTCTTT; CDR3 protein: CASSILAWYRNTEAFF
clone size: -; V gene: TRBV2; D gene: -; J gene: TRBJ2-5; CDR3 DNA: TGTGCCAGCAGGAATACAGGGGCGGGGGAGACCCAGTACTTC; CDR3 protein: CASRNTGAGETQYF
clone size: -; V gene: TRBV5-6; D gene: -; J gene: TRBJ1-2; CDR3 DNA: TGTGCCAGCAGCTTGGACAGGAACTATGGCTACACCTTC; CDR3 protein: CASSLDRNYGYTF
clone size: -; V gene: TRBV19; D gene: -; J gene: TRBJ2-1; CDR3 DNA: TGTGCCAGTGTGGGGCTAATCCGACTAGTTAATGAGCAGTTCTTC; CDR3 protein: CASVGLIRLVNEQFF
clone size: -; V gene: TRBV19; D gene: -; J gene: TRBJ1-2; CDR3 DNA: TGTGCCAGCAAGCGGGCAGGGTATGGCTACACCTTC; CDR3 protein: CASKRAGYGYTF
clone size: -; V gene: TRBV19; D gene: -; J gene: TRBJ1-3; CDR3 DNA: TGTGCCAGTAGCGTAGGGGCTCGGATCTCTGGAAACACCATATATTTT; CDR3 protein: CASSVGARISGNTIYF
clone size: -; V gene: TRBV30; D gene: TRBD1; J gene: TRBJ1-1; CDR3 DNA: TGTGCCTGGAGTTTAACAGGGGTGAACACTGAAGCTTTCTTT; CDR3 protein: CAWSLTGVNTEAFF
clone size: many; V gene: TRBV20-1; D gene: -; J gene: TRBJ2-7; CDR3 DNA: TGCAGTGCTCAACAGGGTAGCGAGCAGTACTTC; CDR3 protein: CSAQQGSEQYF
clone size: once; V gene: TRBV4-3; D gene: TRBD2; J gene: TRBJ2-3; CDR3 DNA: TGCGCCAGCAGCCAAGAAATAGCGGGGGGCCCAGATACGCAGTATTTT; CDR3 protein: CASSQEIAGGPDTQYF
clone size: -; V gene: TRBV7-9; D gene: -; J gene: TRBJ2-3; CDR3 DNA: TGTGCCAGCAGCCCCCAAGGAGGGCAGGCAGATACGCAGTATTTT; CDR3 protein: CASSPQGGQADTQYF
clone size: -; V gene: TRBV4-1; D gene: TRBD1; J gene: TRBJ2-5; CDR3 DNA: TGCGCCAGCAGCCAAGGGACAGGGCTGGTTGAAGAGACCCAGTACTTC; CDR3 protein: CASSQGTGLVEETQYF
clone size: once; V gene: TRBV20-1; D gene: TRBD1; J gene: TRBJ1-5; CDR3 DNA: TGCAGTGCTAGTGAGGGGGCAGCCGCTCCTAGCAATCAGCCCCAGCATTTT; CDR3 protein: CSASEGAAAPSNQPQHF
clone size: -; V gene: TRBV12-3/TRBV12-4; D gene: -; J gene: TRBJ1-5; CDR3 DNA: TGTGCCAGCAGTCAACAGGAGAATCAGCCCCAGCATTTT; CDR3 protein: CASSQQENQPQHF
clone size: -; V gene: TRBV7-9; D gene: -; J gene: TRBJ2-7; CDR3 DNA: TGTGCCAGCAGCTTAGCAACAGGGTCACGGAACGAGCAGTACTTC; CDR3 protein: CASSLATGSRNEQYF
clone size: -; V gene: TRBV6-1; D gene: TRBD2; J gene: TRBJ2-1; CDR3 DNA: TGTGCCAGCAGTGAGAGGCTAGCGGGGGGGCCTTACAATGAGCAGTTCTTC; CDR3 protein: CASSERLAGGPYNEQFF
clone size: -; V gene: TRBV2; D gene: -; J gene: TRBJ1-1; CDR3 DNA: TGTGCCAGCAGTGCCTCCGGGGGCACTGAAGCTTTCTTT; CDR3 protein: CASSASGGTEAFF
clone size: -; V gene: TRBV4-1; D gene: -; J gene: TRBJ1-4; CDR3 DNA: TGCGCCAGCAGCCCCCTGGGTGGGGCTATTAATGAAAAACTGTTTTTT; CDR3 protein: CASSPLGGAINEKLFF
clone size: -; V gene: TRBV7-8; D gene: -; J gene: TRBJ1-2; CDR3 DNA: TGTGCCAGCAGCTTATTCAGCAGGGAGGGCGACTATGGCTACACCTTC; CDR3 protein: CASSLFSREGDYGYTF
clone size: -; V gene: TRBV18; D gene: -; J gene: TRBJ1-1; CDR3 DNA: TGTGCCAGCGCCAAGACAGCAATGAACACTGAAGCTTTCTTT; CDR3 protein: CASAKTAMNTEAFF
clone size: -; V gene: TRBV29-1; D gene: -; J gene: TRBJ1-2; CDR3 DNA: TGCAGCGTTGTAGGAGCTTATGGCTACACCTTC; CDR3 protein: CSVVGAYGYTF
clone size: -; V gene: TRBV30; D gene: TRBD2; J gene: TRBJ2-7; CDR3 DNA: TGTGCCTGGAGTAGCGGGGGGGGAGCCGGGACCTACGAGCAGTACTTC; CDR3 protein: CAWSSGGGAGTYEQYF
clone size: -; V gene: TRBV5-1; D gene: -; J gene: TRBJ1-1; CDR3 DNA: TGCGCCAGCAGCTTGTTATCCGGGATGAACACTGAAGCTTTCTTT; CDR3 protein: CASSLLSGMNTEAFF
clone size: -; V gene: TRBV7-2; D gene: TRBD1; J gene: TRBJ1-1; CDR3 DNA: TGTGCCAGCAGCCCAGGGACAGGATGGGGGACTGAAGCTTTCTTT; CDR3 protein: CASSPGTGWGTEAFF
clone size: -; V gene: TRBV4-1; D gene: TRBD1; J gene: TRBJ1-1; CDR3 DNA: TGCGCCAGCAGCCAAGTTGGAGGACAGGGGATAGTGGCGAACACTGAAGCTTTCTTT; CDR3 protein: CASSQVGGQGIVANTEAFF
clone size: few; V gene: TRBV5-6; D gene: TRBD1; J gene: TRBJ1-5; CDR3 DNA: TGTGCCAGCAGCATGGGACAGGGGGACCAGCCCCAGCATTTT; CDR3 protein: CASSMGQGDQPQHF
clone size: -; V gene: TRBV7-9; D gene: TRBD1; J gene: TRBJ1-4; CDR3 DNA: TGTGCCAGCAGCCCCCCGGGACAGGGCCGGAATGAAAAACTGTTTTTT; CDR3 protein: CASSPPGQGRNEKLFF
clone size: -; V gene: TRBV12-5; D gene: -; J gene: TRBJ1-2; CDR3 DNA: TGTGCTAGTGGCTCCTTCTATGGCTACACCTTC; CDR3 protein: CASGSFYGYTF
clone size: -; V gene: TRBV5-1; D gene: -; J gene: TRBJ1-2; CDR3 DNA: TGCGCCAGCAGCTTGGAAGGGAGGCTGGGGGACTATGGCTACACCTTC; CDR3 protein: CASSLEGRLGDYGYTF
clone size: -; V gene: TRBV7-9; D gene: TRBD1; J gene: TRBJ1-1; CDR3 DNA: TGTGCCAGCAGCTCGACAGGGGAGAGCACTGAAGCTTTCTTT; CDR3 protein: CASSSTGESTEAFF
clone size: -; V gene: TRBV4-2; D gene: -; J gene: TRBJ1-1; CDR3 DNA: TGTGCCAGCAGCCTCGGACTGAGAAGAGCTTTCTTT; CDR3 protein: CASSLGLRRAFF
clone size: once; V gene: TRBV27; D gene: TRBD2; J gene: TRBJ2-1; CDR3 DNA: TGTGCCAGCAGTGCACATAGCGGGGGTTATGAGCAGTTCTTC; CDR3 protein: CASSAHSGGYEQFF
clone size: -; V gene: TRBV19; D gene: TRBD1; J gene: TRBJ2-7; CDR3 DNA: TGTGCCAGTAGTGTCTCCGGGACAGGGAAGGCCGAGCAGTACTTC; CDR3 protein: CASSVSGTGKAEQYF
clone size: -; V gene: TRBV30; D gene: -; J gene: TRBJ1-3; CDR3 DNA: TGTGCCTGCACTTTCCTCTCTGGAAACACCATATATTTT; CDR3 protein: CACTFLSGNTIYF
clone size: -; V gene: TRBV18; D gene: TRBD1; J gene: TRBJ1-6; CDR3 DNA: TGTGCCAGCTCACCGACAGGGGCGCTCACCGACATCTATAATTCACCCCTCCACTTT; CDR3 protein: CASSPTGALTDIYNSPLHF
clone size: -; V gene: TRBV4-3; D gene: -; J gene: TRBJ2-1; CDR3 DNA: TGCGCCAGCAGCCAAGATACAGGCTTCTACAATGAGCAGTTCTTC; CDR3 protein: CASSQDTGFYNEQFF
clone size: -; V gene: TRBV4-1; D gene: -; J gene: TRBJ1-5; CDR3 DNA: TGCGCCAGCAGCCAAGAGGGCAGGGAGGGCCAGCCCCAGCATTTT; CDR3 protein: CASSQEGREGQPQHF
clone size: -; V gene: TRBV15; D gene: TRBD1; J gene: TRBJ1-3; CDR3 DNA: TGTGCCACCAGCAGAGATACAGGGGGAAGATCTGGAAACACCATATATTTT; CDR3 protein: CATSRDTGGRSGNTIYF
clone size: -; V gene: TRBV27; D gene: -; J gene: TRBJ2-1; CDR3 DNA: TGTGCCAGCAGTTTAGGGCACAATGAGCAGTTCTTC; CDR3 protein: CASSLGHNEQFF
clone size: -; V gene: TRBV21-1; D gene: -; J gene: TRBJ1-1; CDR3 DNA: TGTGCCAGCAGAGTAGGTGGCAGGGGGAACACTGAAGCTTTCTTT; CDR3 protein: CASRVGGRGNTEAFF
clone size: -; V gene: TRBV7-2; D gene: TRBD1; J gene: TRBJ1-2; CDR3 DNA: TGTGCCAGCAGCCGGGACAGGGCTAACTATGGCTACACCTTC; CDR3 protein: CASSRDRANYGYTF
clone size: -; V gene: TRBV2; D gene: -; J gene: TRBJ1-2; CDR3 DNA: TGTGCCAGCAGTGGGACTGTAGAAGGCTACACCTTC; CDR3 protein: CASSGTVEGYTF
clone size: -; V gene: TRBV7-2; D gene: TRBD1; J gene: TRBJ1-2; CDR3 DNA: TGTGCCAGCAGCCCCAAGGGGTCCGGACAGGGGAACTATGGCTACACCTTC; CDR3 protein: CASSPKGSGQGNYGYTF
clone size: -; V gene: TRBV11-2; D gene: -; J gene: TRBJ1-1; CDR3 DNA: TGTGCCAGCAGCCGCTGGGGGGGTCGGGACACTGAAGCTTTCTTT; CDR3 protein: CASSRWGGRDTEAFF
clone size: -; V gene: TRBV6-1; D gene: TRBD2; J gene: TRBJ2-2; CDR3 DNA: TGTGCCAGCAGTGAAATTAGCGGGGGGGCCACCGGGGAGCTGTTTTTT; CDR3 protein: CASSEISGGATGELFF
clone size: -; V gene: TRBV29-1; D gene: -; J gene: TRBJ2-7; CDR3 DNA: TGCAGCGTTCTTGCTCAGGGGCCATCCTACGAGCAGTACTTC; CDR3 protein: CSVLAQGPSYEQYF
clone size: -; V gene: TRBV6-2/TRBV6-3; D gene: TRBD1; J gene: TRBJ2-7; CDR3 DNA: TGTGCCAGCACCCCAGACAGGGGGTGGGGGTACGAGCAGTACTTC; CDR3 protein: CASTPDRGWGYEQYF
clone size: -; V gene: TRBV6-5; D gene: -; J gene: TRBJ2-2; CDR3 DNA: TGTGCCAGCAGTAGGACTCTCGACACCGGGGAGCTGTTTTTT; CDR3 protein: CASSRTLDTGELFF